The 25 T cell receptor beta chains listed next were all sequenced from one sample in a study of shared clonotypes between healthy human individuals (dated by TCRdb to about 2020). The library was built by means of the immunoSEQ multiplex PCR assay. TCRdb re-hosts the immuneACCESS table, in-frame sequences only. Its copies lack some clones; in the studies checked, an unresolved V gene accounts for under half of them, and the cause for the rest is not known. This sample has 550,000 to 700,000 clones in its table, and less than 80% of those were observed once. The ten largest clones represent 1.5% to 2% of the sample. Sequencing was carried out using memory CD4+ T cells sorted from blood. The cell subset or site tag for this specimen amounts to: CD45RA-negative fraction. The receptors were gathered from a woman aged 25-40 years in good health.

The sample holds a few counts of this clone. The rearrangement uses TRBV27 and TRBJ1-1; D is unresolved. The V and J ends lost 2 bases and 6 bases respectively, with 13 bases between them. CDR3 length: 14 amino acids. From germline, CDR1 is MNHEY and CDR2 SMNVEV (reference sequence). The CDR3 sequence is CASSLTTSIPEAFF. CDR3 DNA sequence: TGTGCCAGCAGTTTAACAACTTCGATACCTGAAGCTTTCTTT.

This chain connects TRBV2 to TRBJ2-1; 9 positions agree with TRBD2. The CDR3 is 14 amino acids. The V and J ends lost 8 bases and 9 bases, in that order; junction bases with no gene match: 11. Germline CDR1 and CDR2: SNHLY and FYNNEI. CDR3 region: CASGPLAGDPEQFF. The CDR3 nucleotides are TGTGCCAGCGGACCGTTAGCGGGAGACCCTGAGCAGTTCTTC.

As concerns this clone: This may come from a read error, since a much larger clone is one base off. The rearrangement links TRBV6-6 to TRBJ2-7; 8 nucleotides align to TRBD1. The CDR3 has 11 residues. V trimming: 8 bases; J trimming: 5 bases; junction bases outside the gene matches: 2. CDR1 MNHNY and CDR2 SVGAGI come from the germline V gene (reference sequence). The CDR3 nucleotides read TGTGCCAGCGGACAGGGCAACGAGCAGTACTTC. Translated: CASGQGNEQYF.

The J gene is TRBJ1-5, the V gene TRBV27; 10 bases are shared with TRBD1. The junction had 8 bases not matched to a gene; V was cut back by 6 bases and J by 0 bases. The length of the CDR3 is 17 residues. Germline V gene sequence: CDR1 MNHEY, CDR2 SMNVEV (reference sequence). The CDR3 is CASSPGDRGDSNQPQHF. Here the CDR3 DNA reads TGTGCCAGCAGCCCGGGGGACAGGGGTGATAGCAATCAGCCCCAGCATTTT.

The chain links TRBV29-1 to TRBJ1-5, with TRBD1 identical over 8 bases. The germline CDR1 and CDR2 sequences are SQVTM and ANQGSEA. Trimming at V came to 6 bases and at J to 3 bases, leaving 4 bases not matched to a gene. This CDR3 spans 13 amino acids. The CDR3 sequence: CSVSDRVNQPQHF. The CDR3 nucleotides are TGCAGCGTATCGGACAGGGTCAATCAGCCCCAGCATTTT.

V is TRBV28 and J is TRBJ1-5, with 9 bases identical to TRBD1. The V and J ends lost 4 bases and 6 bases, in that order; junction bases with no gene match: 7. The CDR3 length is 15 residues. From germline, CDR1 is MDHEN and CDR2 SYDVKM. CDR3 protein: CASSSPGQGSQPQHF. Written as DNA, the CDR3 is TGTGCCAGCAGTTCCCCGGGACAGGGATCTCAGCCCCAGCATTTT. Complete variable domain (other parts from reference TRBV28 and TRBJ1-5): DVKVTQSSRYLVKRTGEKVFLECVQDMDHENMFWYRQDPGLGLRLIYFSYDVKMKEKGDIPEGYSVSREKKERFSLILESASTNQTSMYLCASSSPGQGSQPQHFGDGTRLSIL.

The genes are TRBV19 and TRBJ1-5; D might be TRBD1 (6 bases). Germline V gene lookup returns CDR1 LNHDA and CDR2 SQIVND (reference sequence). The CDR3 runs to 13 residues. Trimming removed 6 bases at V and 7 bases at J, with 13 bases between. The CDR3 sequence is CASSTGILQPQHF. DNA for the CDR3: TGTGCCAGTAGCACAGGGATTTTACAGCCCCAGCATTTT. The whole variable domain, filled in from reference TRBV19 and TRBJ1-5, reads DGGITQSPKYLFRKEGQNVTLSCEQNLNHDAMYWYRQDPGQGLRLIYYSQIVNDFQKGDIAEGYSVSREKKESFPLTVTSAQKNPTAFYLCASSTGILQPQHFGDGTRLSIL.

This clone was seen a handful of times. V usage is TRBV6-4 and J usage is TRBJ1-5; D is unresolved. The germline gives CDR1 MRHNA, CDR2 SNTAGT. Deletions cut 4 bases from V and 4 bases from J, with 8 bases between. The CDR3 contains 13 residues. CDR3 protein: CASSVRENQPQHF. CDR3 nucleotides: TGTGCCAGCAGTGTTCGGGAAAATCAGCCCCAGCATTTT.

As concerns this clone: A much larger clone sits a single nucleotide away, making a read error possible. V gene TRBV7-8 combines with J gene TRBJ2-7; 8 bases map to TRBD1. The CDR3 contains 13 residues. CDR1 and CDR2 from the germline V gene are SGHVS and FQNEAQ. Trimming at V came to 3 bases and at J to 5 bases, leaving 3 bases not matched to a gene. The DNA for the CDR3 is TGTGCCAGCAGCTTGGACAGGGAGAACGAGCAGTACTTC. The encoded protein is CASSLDRENEQYF.

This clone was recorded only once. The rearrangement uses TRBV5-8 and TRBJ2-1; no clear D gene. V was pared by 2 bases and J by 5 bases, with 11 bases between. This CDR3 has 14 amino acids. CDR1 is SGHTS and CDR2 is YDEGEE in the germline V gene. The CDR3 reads CASSFYKPHNEQFF. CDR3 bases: TGTGCCAGCAGCTTTTACAAGCCTCACAATGAGCAGTTCTTC.

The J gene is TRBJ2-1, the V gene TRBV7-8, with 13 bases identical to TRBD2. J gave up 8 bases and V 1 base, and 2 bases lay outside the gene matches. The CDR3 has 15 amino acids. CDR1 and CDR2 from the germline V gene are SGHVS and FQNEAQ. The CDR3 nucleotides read TGTGCCAGCAGCTTAGGGACTAGCGGGAGTGATGAGCAGTTCTTC. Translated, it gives CASSLGTSGSDEQFF.

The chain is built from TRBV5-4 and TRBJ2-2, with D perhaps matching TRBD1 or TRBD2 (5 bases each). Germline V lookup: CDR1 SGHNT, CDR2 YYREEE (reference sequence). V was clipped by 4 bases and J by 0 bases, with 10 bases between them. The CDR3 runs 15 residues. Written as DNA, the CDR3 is TGTGCCAGCAGCCGGGGACCGACGAACACCGGGGAGCTGTTTTTT. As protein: CASSRGPTNTGELFF.

In DNA form, the CDR3 reads TGTGCCAGCAGTGCCGGACTAGGTGGGACAGATACGCAGTATTTT. This sequence encodes CASSAGLGGTDTQYF. The rearrangement joins TRBV6-4 to TRBJ2-3; 7 bases fit TRBD2. CDR3 size: 15 residues. The germline gives CDR1 MRHNA, CDR2 SNTAGT. Losses at the gene ends were 4 bases for V and 3 bases for J; bases not matched to a gene: 7.

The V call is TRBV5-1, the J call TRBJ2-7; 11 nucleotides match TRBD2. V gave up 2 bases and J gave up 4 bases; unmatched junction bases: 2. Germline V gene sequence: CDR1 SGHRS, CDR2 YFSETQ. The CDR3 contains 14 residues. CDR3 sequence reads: CASSFSGREYEQYF. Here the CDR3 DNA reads TGCGCCAGCAGCTTTAGCGGGAGGGAATACGAGCAGTACTTC.

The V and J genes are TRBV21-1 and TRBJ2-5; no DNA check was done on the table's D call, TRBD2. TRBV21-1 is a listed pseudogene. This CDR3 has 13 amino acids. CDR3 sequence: CASTGTSGETQYF. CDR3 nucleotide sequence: TGTGCCAGCACCGGGACTAGCGGAGAGACCCAGTACTTC.

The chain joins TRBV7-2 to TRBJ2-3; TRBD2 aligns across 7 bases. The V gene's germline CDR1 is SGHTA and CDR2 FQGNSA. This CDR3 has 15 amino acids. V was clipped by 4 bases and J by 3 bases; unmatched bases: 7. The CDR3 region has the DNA TGTGCCAGCAGCTCCATGGGTAGCGGGACAGATACGCAGTATTTT. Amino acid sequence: CASSSMGSGTDTQYF.

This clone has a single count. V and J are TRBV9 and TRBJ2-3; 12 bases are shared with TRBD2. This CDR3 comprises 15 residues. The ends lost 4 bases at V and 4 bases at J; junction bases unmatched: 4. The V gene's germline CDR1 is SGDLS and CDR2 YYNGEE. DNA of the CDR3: TGTGCCAGCAGCATAGGACTAGCGGGACCAGATACGCAGTATTTT. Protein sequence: CASSIGLAGPDTQYF.

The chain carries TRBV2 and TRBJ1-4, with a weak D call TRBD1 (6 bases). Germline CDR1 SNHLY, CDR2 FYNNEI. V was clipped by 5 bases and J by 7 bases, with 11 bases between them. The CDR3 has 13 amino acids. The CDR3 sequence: CASSQTGFEKLFF. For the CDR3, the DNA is TGTGCCAGCAGTCAGACAGGTTTTGAAAAACTGTTTTTT.

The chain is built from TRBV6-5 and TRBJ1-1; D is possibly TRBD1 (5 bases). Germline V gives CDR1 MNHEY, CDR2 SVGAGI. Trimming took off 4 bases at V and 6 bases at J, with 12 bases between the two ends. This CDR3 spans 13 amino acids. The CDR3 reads CASSSPAGPEAFF. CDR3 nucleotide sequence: TGTGCCAGCAGTTCCCCGGCGGGGCCTGAAGCTTTCTTT.

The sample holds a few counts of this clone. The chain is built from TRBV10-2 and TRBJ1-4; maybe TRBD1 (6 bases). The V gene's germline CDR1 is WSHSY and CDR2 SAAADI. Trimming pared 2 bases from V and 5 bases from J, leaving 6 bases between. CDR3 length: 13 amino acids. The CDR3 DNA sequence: TGCGCCAGCAGTGAGCAGGGGAATGAAAAACTGTTTTTT. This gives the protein CASSEQGNEKLFF.

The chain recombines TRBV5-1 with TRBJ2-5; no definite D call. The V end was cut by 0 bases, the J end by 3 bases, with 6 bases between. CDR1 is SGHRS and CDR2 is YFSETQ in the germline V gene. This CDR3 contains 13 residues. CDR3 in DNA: TGCGCCAGCAGCTTGGGACCGGAAGAGACCCAGTACTTC. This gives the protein CASSLGPEETQYF.

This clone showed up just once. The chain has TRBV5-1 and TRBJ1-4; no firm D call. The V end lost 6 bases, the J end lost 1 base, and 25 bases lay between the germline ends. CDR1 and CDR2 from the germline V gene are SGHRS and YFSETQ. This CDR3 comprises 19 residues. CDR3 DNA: TGCGCCAGCAAGCGCCTACTTAACACCAAGGATGGAACTAATGAAAAACTGTTTTTT. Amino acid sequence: CASKRLLNTKDGTNEKLFF.

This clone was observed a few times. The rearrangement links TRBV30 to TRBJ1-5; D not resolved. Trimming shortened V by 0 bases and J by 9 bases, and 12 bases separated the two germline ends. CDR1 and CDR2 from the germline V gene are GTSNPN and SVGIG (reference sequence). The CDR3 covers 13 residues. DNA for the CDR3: TGTGCCTGGAGTGTAGGGCAGGTAATGCCCCAGCATTTT. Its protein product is CAWSVGQVMPQHF.

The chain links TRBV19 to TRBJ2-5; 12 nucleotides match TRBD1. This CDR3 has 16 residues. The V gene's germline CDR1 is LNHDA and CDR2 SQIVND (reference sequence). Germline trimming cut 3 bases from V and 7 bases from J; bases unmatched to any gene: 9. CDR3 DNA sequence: TGTGCCAGTAGTATCTCCGGGACAGGGGGCGGGGGGACCCAGTACTTC. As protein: CASSISGTGGGGTQYF. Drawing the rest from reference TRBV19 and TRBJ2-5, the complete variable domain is DGGITQSPKYLFRKEGQNVTLSCEQNLNHDAMYWYRQDPGQGLRLIYYSQIVNDFQKGDIAEGYSVSREKKESFPLTVTSAQKNPTAFYLCASSISGTGGGGTQYFGPGTRLLVL.

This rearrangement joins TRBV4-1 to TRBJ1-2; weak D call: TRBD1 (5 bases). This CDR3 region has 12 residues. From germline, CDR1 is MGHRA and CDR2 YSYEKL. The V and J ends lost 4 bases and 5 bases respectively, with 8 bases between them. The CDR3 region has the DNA TGCGCCAGCAGCCCCCAGGGATATGGCTACACCTTC. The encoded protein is CASSPQGYGYTF.